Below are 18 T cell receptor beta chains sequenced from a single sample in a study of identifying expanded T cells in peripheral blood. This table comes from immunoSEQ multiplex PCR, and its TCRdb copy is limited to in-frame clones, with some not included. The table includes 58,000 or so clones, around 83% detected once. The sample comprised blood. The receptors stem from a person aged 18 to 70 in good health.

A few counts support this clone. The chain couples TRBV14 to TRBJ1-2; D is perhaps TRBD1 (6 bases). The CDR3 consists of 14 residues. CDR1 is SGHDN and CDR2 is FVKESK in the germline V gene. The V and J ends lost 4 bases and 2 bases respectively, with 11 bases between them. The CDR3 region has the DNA TGTGCCAGCAGCCGAGGACAGCTCAACTATGGCTACACCTTC. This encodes CASSRGQLNYGYTF.

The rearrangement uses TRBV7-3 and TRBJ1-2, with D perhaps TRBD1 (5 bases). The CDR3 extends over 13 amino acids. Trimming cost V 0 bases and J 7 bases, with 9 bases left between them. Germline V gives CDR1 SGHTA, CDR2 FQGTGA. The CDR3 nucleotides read TGTGCCAGCAGCTTAACCCTCGGGGCTGGCTACACCTTC. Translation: CASSLTLGAGYTF.

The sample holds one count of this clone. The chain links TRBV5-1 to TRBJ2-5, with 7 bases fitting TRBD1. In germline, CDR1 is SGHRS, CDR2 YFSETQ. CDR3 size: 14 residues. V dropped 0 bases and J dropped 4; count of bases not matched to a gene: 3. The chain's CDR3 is CASSLAQGTETQYF. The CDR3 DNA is TGCGCCAGCAGCTTGGCACAGGGGACAGAGACCCAGTACTTC.

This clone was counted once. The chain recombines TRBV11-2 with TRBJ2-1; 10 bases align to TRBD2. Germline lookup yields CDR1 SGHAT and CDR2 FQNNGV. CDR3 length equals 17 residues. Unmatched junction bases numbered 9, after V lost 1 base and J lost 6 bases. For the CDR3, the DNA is TGTGCCAGCAGCTTAGGGCCGGCTAGCGGGAGTCCCAATGAGCAGTTCTTC. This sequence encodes CASSLGPASGSPNEQFF.

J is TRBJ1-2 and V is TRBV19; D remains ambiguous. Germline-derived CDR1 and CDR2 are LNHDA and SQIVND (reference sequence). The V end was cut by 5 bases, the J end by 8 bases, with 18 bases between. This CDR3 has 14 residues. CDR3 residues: CASSWLSRETGYTF. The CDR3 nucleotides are TGTGCCAGTAGTTGGCTTTCGAGGGAGACAGGCTACACCTTC.

CDR3 DNA: TGTGCCAGCAGCTTAGCTATAAAACAGGGGGCTGAAAAACTGTTTTTT. Amino acid sequence: CASSLAIKQGAEKLFF. The rearrangement joins TRBV7-3 to TRBJ1-4; TRBD1 matches at 9 bases. Germline V CDR1 and CDR2: SGHTA, FQGTGA. The J segment lost 7 bases and the V segment lost 2 bases, leaving 8 bases of the junction unmatched. The CDR3 runs 16 residues.

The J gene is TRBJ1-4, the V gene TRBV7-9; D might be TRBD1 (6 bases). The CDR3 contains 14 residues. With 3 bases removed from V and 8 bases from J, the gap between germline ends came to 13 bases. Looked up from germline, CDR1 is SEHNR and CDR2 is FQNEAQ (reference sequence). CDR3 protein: CASSLRDITEKLFF. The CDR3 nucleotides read TGTGCCAGCAGCTTGAGGGACATCACCGAAAAACTGTTTTTT.

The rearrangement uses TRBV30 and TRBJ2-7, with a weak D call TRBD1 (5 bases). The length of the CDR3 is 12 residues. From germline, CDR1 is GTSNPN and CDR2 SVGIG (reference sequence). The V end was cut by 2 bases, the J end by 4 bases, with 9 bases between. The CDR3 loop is CAWSRQGYEQYF. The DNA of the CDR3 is TGTGCCTGGAGTCGGCAGGGTTACGAGCAGTACTTC.

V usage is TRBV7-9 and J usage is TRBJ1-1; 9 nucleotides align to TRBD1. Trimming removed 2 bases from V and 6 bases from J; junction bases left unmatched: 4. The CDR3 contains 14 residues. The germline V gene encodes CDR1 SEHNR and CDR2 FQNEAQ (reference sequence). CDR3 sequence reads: CASSLKDRGPEAFF. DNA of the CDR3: TGTGCCAGCAGCTTAAAGGACAGGGGTCCTGAAGCTTTCTTT. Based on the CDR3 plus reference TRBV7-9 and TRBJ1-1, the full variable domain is DTGVSQNPRHKITKRGQNVTFRCDPISEHNRLYWYRQTLGQGPEFLTYFQNEAQLEKSRLLSDRFSAERPKGSFSTLEIQRTEQGDSAMYLCASSLKDRGPEAFFGQGTRLTVV.

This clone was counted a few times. DNA of the CDR3: TGTGCCAGAGGGGACCAGGGGGCGGTGGGCTACACCTTC. Its translation is CARGDQGAVGYTF. The rearrangement uses TRBV2 and TRBJ1-2; 8 bases match TRBD1. The CDR3 is 13 amino acids. Unmatched junction bases numbered 11, after V lost 9 bases and J lost 8 bases. Germline loops: CDR1 SNHLY, CDR2 FYNNEI.

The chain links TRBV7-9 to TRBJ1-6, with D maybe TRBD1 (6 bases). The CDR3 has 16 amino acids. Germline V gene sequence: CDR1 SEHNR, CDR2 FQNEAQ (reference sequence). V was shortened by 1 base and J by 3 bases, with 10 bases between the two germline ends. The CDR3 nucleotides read TGTGCCAGCAGCTTAGGTACAGGGTTCTATAATTCACCCCTCCACTTT. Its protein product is CASSLGTGFYNSPLHF. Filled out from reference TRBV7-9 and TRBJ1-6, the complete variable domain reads DTGVSQNPRHKITKRGQNVTFRCDPISEHNRLYWYRQTLGQGPEFLTYFQNEAQLEKSRLLSDRFSAERPKGSFSTLEIQRTEQGDSAMYLCASSLGTGFYNSPLHFGNGTRLTVT.

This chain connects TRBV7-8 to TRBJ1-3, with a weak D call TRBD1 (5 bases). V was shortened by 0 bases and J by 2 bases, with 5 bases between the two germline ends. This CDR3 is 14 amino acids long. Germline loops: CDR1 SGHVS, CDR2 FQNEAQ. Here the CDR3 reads CASSLAGAGNTIYF. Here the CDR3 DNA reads TGTGCCAGCAGCTTAGCAGGGGCTGGAAACACCATATATTTT.

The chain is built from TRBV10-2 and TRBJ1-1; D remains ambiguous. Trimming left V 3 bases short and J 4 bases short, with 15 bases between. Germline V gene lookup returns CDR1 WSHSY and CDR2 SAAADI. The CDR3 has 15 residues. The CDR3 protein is CASSDWPGVGTEAFF. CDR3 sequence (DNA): TGCGCCAGCAGTGATTGGCCGGGAGTAGGCACTGAAGCTTTCTTT.

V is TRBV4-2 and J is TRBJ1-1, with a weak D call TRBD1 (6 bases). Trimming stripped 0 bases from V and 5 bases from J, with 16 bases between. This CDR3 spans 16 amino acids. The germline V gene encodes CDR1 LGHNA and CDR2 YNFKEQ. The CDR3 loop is CASSQDSGEGWTEAFF. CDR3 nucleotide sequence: TGTGCCAGCAGCCAAGATTCAGGGGAAGGGTGGACTGAAGCTTTCTTT.

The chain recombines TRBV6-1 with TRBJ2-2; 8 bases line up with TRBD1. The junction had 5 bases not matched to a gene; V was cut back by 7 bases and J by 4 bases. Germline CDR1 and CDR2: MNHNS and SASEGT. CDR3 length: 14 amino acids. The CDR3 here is CASMGQDITGELFF. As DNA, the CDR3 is TGTGCCAGCATGGGACAGGACATCACCGGGGAGCTGTTTTTT.

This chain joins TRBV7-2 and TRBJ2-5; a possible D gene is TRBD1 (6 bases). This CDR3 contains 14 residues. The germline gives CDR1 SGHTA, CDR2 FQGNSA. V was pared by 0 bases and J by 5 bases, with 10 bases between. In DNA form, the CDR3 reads TGTGCCAGCAGCTTAGCTGCAGGGGAGGAGACCCAGTACTTC. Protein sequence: CASSLAAGEETQYF.

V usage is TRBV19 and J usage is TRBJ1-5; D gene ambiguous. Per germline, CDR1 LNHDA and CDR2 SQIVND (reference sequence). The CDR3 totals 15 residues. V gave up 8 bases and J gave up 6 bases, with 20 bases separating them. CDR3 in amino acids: CASDPGPRGSQPQHF. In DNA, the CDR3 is TGTGCCAGTGACCCGGGCCCACGCGGAAGTCAGCCCCAGCATTTT.

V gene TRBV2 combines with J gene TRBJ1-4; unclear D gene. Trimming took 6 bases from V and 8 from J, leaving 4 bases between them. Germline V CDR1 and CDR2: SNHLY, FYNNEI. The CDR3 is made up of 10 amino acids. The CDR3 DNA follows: TGTGCCAGCAGGCTGGAAAAACTGTTTTTT. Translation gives CASRLEKLFF.